The clone carrying this T cell receptor beta chain appeared once. The antigen is undetermined. At the DNA level, this CDR3 is encoded by other sequences in the same sample as well. The data are from a study of OX40 agonist ivuxolimab in advanced cancers. Broader study findings: At 0.1 to 3.0 mg/kg, CD4+ and CD8+ blood T cells expanded clonally by week 6. Expanded clones tended on average to be more numerous among CD8+ T cells than CD4+.

Assay: immunoSEQ multiplex PCR; the TCRdb copy retains only in-frame clones and omits some. This sample has about 25,000 clones; approximately 81% occur once, and the top ten carry about 25%. Looked up from germline, CDR1 is MGHRA and CDR2 is YSYEKL. This CDR3 is 12 amino acids long. Trimming left V 3 bases short and J 5 bases short, with 5 bases between. The chain couples TRBV4-1 to TRBJ1-5; D not resolved. This specimen was CD4+ or CD8+ T cells sorted from blood, taken in a trial of the OX40 agonist ivuxolimab. The source is an adult with an advanced solid tumor such as melanoma, head and neck, liver or kidney cancer. The DNA of the CDR3 is TGCGCCAGCAGCCAGGAAGATCAGCCCCAGCATTTT. This translates into CASSQEDQPQHF.